Shown below are 7 T cell receptor beta chains from a single sample sequenced in a study of blood T cell repertoires in COVID-19. The assay was immunoSEQ multiplex PCR, and TCRdb's table has in-frame clones only and misses some. Of tens of thousands of clones listed, approximately 92% are singletons. The source material was peripheral blood. Receptor source: a human donor in a cohort sampled during active COVID-19.

V and J are TRBV7-2 and TRBJ1-1, with a tentative D call TRBD1 (5 bases). The CDR3 is 15 residues long. CDR1 is SGHTA, CDR2 FQGNSA, per germline. V was trimmed by 1 base and J by 8 bases, leaving 17 bases between them. CDR3 in amino acids: CASSLGGTRIREAFF. The CDR3 DNA follows: TGTGCCAGCAGCTTAGGGGGGACTCGAATACGAGAAGCTTTCTTT.

This chain uses TRBV6-5 with TRBJ1-1, with D tentatively TRBD1 (5 bases). CDR3 length: 15 amino acids. CDR1 and CDR2 (germline): MNHEY, SVGAGI. The V end was cut by 0 bases, the J end by 2 bases, with 10 bases between. CDR3 nucleotides: TGTGCCAGCAGTTACTCCGGACAATTTAACACTGAAGCTTTCTTT. Translating it yields CASSYSGQFNTEAFF.

This clone was recorded only once. One end of the junction is discordant with germline, which a read error may explain. The chain is built from TRBV2 and TRBJ2-4; 7 bases fit TRBD1. There are 13 residues in the CDR3. The germline CDR1 and CDR2 sequences are SNHLY and FYNNEI. The CDR3, as DNA: TGTGCCAGCGGTGACAGGGAATACGCCATTCAGTACTTC. Translated, it gives CASGDREYAIQYF.

The chain carries TRBV4-1 and TRBJ1-2; D may be TRBD1 (5 bases). Germline lookup yields CDR1 MGHRA and CDR2 YSYEKL. The length of the CDR3 is 14 residues. V lost 2 bases, J lost 3 bases, and 10 bases lay in between. The CDR3 DNA follows: TGCGCCAGCAGCCAATCGGACAACTACTATGGCTACACCTTC. Translation: CASSQSDNYYGYTF.

This clone was recorded only once. V gene TRBV6-5 combines with J gene TRBJ2-7; 10 bases align to TRBD2. Germline V gene sequence: CDR1 MNHEY, CDR2 SVGAGI. V was clipped by 8 bases and J by 3 bases; unmatched bases: 4. This CDR3 has 13 amino acids. CDR3 residues: CASRSSGGYEQYF. In DNA form, the CDR3 reads TGTGCCAGCCGTTCTAGCGGGGGCTACGAGCAGTACTTC.

This chain uses TRBV2 with TRBJ2-3; 13 positions match TRBD2. Losses at the gene ends were 6 bases for V and 0 bases for J; bases not matched to a gene: 12. Germline values: CDR1 SNHLY, CDR2 FYNNEI. CDR3 size: 19 residues. The CDR3 here is CASRELAGGLLSSTDTQYF. CDR3 nucleotide sequence: TGTGCCAGCAGAGAACTAGCGGGAGGGCTCCTTAGTAGCACAGATACGCAGTATTTT. Full variable domain (rest looked up from reference TRBV2 and TRBJ2-3): EPEVTQTPSHQVTQMGQEVILRCVPISNHLYFYWYRQILGQKVEFLVSFYNNEISEKSEIFDDQFSVERPDGSNFTLKIRSTKLEDSAMYFCASRELAGGLLSSTDTQYFGPGTRLTVL.

V is TRBV10-3 and J is TRBJ2-7, with 13 positions matching TRBD2. J was trimmed by 4 bases and V by 2 bases; bases with no gene match: 8. Germline loops: CDR1 ENHRY, CDR2 SYGVKD. The CDR3 consists of 17 residues. The CDR3 spells CAISEGRLAGGLYEQYF. The CDR3 coding sequence is TGTGCCATCAGTGAGGGCAGACTAGCGGGGGGCCTTTACGAGCAGTACTTC.